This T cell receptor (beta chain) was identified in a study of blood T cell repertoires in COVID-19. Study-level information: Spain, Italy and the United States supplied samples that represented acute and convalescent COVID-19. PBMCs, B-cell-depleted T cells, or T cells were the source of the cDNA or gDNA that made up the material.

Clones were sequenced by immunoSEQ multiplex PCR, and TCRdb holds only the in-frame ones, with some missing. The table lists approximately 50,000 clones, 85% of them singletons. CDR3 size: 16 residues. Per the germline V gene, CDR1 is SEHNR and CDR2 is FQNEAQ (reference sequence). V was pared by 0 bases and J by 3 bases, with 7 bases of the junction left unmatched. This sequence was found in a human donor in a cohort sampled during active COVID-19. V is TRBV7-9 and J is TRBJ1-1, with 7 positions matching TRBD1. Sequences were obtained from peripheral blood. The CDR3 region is CASSLADRVVYTEAFF. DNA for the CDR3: TGTGCCAGCAGCTTAGCAGACAGGGTTGTTTACACTGAAGCTTTCTTT.